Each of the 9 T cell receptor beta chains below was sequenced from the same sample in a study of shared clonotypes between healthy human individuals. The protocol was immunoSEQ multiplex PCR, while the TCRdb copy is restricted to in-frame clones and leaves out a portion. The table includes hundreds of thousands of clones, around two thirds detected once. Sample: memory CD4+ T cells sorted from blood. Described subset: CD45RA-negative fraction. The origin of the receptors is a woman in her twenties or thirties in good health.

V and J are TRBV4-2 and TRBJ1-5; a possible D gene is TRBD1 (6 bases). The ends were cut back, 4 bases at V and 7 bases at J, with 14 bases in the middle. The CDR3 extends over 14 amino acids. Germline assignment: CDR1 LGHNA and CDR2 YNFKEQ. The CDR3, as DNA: TGTGCCAGCAGCCCCAGGGGTCAGGGGCAGCCCCAGCATTTT. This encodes CASSPRGQGQPQHF.

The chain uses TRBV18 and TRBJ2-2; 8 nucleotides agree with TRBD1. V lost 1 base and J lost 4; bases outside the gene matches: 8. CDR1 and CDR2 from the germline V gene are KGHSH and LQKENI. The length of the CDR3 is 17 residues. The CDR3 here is CASSPQEQGVSTGELFF. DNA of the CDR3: TGTGCCAGCTCACCACAGGAACAGGGGGTGAGCACCGGGGAGCTGTTTTTT.

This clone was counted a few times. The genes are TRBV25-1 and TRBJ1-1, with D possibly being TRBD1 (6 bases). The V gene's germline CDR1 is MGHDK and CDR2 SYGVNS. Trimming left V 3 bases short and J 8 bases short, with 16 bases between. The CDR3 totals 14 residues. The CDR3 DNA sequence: TGTGCCAGCAGTGACGTCTTAGGGGGAGAGGAAGCTTTCTTT. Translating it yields CASSDVLGGEEAFF.

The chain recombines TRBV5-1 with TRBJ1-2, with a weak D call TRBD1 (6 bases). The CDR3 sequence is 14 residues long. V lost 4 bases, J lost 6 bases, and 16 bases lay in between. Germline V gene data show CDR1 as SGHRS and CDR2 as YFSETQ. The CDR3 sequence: CASSENGGLDGYTF. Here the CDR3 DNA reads TGCGCCAGCAGCGAAAACGGGGGGCTAGATGGCTACACCTTC.

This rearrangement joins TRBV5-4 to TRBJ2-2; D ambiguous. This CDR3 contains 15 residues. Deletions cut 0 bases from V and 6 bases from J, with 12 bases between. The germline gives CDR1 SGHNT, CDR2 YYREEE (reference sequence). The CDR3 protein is CASSLGLRGAGELFF. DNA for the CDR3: TGTGCCAGCAGCTTGGGTCTTCGAGGTGCCGGGGAGCTGTTTTTT.

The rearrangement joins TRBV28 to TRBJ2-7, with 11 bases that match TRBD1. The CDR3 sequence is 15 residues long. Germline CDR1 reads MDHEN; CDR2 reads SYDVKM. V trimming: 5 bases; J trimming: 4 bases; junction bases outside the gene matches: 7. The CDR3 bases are TGTGCCAGCAGTGAAGTCGGGACAGGGGGGTACGAGCAGTACTTC. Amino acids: CASSEVGTGGYEQYF.

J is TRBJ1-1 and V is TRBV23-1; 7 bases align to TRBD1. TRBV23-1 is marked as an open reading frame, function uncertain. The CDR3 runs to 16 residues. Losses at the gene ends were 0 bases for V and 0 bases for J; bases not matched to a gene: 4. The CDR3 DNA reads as TGCGCCAGCAGTCAATCCCGGGACAGTCTGAACACTGAAGCTTTCTTT. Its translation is CASSQSRDSLNTEAFF.

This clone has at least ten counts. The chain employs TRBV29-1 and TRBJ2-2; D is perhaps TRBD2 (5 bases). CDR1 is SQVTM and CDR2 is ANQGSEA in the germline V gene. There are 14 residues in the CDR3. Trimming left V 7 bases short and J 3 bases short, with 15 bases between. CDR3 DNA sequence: TGCAGCGCCCTCAACTCGAGGGACACCGGGGAGCTGTTTTTT. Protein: CSALNSRDTGELFF.

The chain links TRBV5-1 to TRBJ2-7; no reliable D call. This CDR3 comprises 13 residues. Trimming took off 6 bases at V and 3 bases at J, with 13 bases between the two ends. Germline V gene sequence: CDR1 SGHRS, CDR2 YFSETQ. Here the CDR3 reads CASKGGVNYEQYF. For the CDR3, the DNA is TGCGCCAGCAAGGGTGGTGTAAACTACGAGCAGTACTTC. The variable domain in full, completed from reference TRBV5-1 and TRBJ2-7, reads KAGVTQTPRYLIKTRGQQVTLSCSPISGHRSVSWYQQTPGQGLQFLFEYFSETQRNKGNFPGRFSGRQFSNSRSEMNVSTLELGDSALYLCASKGGVNYEQYFGPGTRLTVT.